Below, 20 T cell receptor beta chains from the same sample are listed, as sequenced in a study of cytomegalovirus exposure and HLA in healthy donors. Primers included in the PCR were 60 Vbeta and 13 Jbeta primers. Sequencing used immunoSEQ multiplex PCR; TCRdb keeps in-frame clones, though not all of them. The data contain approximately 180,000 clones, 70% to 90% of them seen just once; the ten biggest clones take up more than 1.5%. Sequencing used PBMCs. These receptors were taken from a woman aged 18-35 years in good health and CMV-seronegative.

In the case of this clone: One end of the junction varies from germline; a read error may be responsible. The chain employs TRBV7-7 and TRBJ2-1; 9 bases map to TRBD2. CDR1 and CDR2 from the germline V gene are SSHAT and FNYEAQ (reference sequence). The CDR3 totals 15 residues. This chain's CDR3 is CASSLISGSGDEQFF. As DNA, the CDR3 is TGTGCTAGCAGCTTGATTAGCGGGAGTGGCGATGAGCAGTTCTTC.

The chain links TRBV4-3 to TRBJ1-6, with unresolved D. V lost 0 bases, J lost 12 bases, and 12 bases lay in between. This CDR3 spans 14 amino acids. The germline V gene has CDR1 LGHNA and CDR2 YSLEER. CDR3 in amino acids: CASSQEVQFKPLHF. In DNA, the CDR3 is TGCGCCAGCAGCCAAGAGGTCCAGTTTAAACCCCTCCACTTT.

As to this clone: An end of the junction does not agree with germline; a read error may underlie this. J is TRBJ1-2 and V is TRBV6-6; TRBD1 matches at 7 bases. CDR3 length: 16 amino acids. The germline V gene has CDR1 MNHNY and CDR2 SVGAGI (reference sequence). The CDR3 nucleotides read TGTGCCAGCAGCTACTCAGGAGGGGGCGTCGGCTATGGCTACACCTTC. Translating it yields CASSYSGGGVGYGYTF.

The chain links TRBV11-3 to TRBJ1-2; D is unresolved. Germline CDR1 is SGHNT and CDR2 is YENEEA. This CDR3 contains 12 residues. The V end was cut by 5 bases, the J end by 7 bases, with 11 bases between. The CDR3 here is CASSPLSGGYTF. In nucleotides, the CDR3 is TGTGCCAGCAGCCCCCTTTCGGGTGGCTACACCTTC.

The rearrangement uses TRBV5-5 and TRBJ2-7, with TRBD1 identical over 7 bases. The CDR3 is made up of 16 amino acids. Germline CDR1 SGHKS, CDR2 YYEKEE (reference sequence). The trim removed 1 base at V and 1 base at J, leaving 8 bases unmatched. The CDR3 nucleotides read TGTGCCAGCAGCTTGAACTTCGCCAGGGGGTCCTACGAGCAGTACTTC. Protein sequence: CASSLNFARGSYEQYF.

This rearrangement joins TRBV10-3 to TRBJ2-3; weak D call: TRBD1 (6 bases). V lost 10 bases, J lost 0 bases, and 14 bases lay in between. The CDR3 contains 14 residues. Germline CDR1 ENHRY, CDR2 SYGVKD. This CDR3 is CATWAGASTDTQYF. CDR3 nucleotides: TGTGCCACCTGGGCAGGGGCAAGCACAGATACGCAGTATTTT.

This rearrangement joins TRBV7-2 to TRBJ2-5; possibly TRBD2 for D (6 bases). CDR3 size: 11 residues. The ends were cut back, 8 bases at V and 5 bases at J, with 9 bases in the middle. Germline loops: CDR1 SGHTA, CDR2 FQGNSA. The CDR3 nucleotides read TGTGCCAGCCGGGAGCTGGAGACCCAGTACTTC. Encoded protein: CASRELETQYF.

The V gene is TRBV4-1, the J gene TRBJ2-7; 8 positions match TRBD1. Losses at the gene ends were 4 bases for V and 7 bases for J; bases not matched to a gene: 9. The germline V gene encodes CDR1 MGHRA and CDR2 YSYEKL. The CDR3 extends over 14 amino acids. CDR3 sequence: CASSPGTGPGEQYF. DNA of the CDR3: TGCGCCAGCAGCCCCGGGACAGGCCCTGGAGAGCAGTACTTC.

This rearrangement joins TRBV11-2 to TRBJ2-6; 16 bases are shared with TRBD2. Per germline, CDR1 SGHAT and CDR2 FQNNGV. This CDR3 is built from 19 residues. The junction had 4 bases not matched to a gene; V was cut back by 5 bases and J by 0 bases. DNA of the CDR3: TGTGCCAGCAGCCTGGGACTAGCGGGAGGGTCCTCTGGGGCCAACGTCCTGACTTTC. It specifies CASSLGLAGGSSGANVLTF.

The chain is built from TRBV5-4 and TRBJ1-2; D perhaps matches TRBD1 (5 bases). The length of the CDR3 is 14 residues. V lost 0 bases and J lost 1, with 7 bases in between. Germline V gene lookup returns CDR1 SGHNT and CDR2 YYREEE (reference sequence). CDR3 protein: CASSLDRLNYGYTF. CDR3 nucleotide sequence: TGTGCCAGCAGCTTGGACAGGCTTAACTATGGCTACACCTTC.

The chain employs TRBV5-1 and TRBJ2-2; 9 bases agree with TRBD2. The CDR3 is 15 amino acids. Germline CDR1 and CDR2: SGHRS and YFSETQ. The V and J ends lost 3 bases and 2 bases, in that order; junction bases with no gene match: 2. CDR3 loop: CASSSSGANTGELFF. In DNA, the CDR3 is TGCGCCAGCAGCTCTAGCGGGGCTAACACCGGGGAGCTGTTTTTT.

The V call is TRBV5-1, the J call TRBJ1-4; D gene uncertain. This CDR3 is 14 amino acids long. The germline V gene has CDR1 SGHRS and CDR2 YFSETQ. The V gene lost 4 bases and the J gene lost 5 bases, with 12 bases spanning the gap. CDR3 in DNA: TGCGCCAGCAGCAGCGGGCAGTCGAATGAAAAACTGTTTTTT. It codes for CASSSGQSNEKLFF.

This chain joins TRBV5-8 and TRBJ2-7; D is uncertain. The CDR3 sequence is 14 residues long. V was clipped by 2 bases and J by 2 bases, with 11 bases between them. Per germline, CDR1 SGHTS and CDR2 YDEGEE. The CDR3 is CASSLRGPAYEQYF. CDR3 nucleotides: TGTGCCAGCAGCTTACGTGGGCCAGCCTACGAGCAGTACTTC.

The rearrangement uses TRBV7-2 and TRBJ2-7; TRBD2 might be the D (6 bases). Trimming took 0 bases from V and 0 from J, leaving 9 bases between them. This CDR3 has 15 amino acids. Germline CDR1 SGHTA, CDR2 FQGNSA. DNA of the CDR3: TGTGCCAGCAGCTTAGCGGGCGGGATCTCCTACGAGCAGTACTTC. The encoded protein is CASSLAGGISYEQYF.

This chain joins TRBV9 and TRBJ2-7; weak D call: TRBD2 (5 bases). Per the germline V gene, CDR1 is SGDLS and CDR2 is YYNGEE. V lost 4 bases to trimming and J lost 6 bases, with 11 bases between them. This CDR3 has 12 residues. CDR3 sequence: CASSLGGGEQYF. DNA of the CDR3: TGTGCCAGCAGCCTCGGAGGTGGCGAGCAGTACTTC.

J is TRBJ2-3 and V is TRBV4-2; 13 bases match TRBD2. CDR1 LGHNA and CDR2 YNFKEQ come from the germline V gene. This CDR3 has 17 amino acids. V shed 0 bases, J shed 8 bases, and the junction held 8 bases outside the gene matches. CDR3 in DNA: TGTGCCAGCAGCCAAGATCAACTAGCGGGGGGGCTAGGTACGCAGTATTTT. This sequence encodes CASSQDQLAGGLGTQYF.

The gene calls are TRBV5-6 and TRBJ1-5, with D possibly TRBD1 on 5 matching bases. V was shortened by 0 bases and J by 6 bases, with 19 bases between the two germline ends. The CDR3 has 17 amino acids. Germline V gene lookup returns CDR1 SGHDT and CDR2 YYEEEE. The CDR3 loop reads CASSLGRGRSFGQPQHF. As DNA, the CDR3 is TGTGCCAGCAGCTTGGGGAGGGGACGGTCCTTTGGTCAGCCCCAGCATTTT.

Here the CDR3 reads CASSLERLSYGYTF. As DNA, the CDR3 is TGTGCCAGCAGCTTAGAGCGGCTTAGCTATGGCTACACCTTC. The chain has TRBV7-2 and TRBJ1-2; D uncertain. V was clipped by 1 base and J by 4 bases, with 10 bases between them. This CDR3 has 14 residues. Germline CDR1 is SGHTA and CDR2 is FQGNSA.

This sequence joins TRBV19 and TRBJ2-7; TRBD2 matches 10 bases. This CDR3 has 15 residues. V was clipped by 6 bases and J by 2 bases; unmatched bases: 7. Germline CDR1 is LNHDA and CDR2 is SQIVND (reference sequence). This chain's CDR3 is CASSRTSGKTYEQYF. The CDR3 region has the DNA TGTGCCAGTAGCCGGACTAGCGGTAAAACCTACGAGCAGTACTTC.

CDR3 protein: CASRSAGGKRNEQFF. Written as DNA, the CDR3 is TGTGCCAGCAGGTCTGCTGGGGGGAAGAGGAATGAGCAGTTCTTC. The rearrangement uses TRBV6-5 and TRBJ2-1, with D tentatively TRBD2 (6 bases). V was clipped by 6 bases and J by 7 bases, with 19 bases between them. The CDR3 has 15 amino acids. Germline-derived CDR1 and CDR2 are MNHEY and SVGAGI.